Listed below are T cell receptor beta chains from one sample, sequenced in a study of T cell responses to AZD1222 COVID-19 vaccine. Sequencing was performed with immunoSEQ multiplex PCR; in TCRdb, only in-frame clones are kept and a portion is missing. The sample has about 190,000 clones; around 93% are singletons. Specimen: peripheral blood, collected on day 0 of AZD1222 vaccination. These receptors were taken from an adult in good health. CDR3s leave out the opening cysteine and the closing phenylalanine or tryptophan. The order of the fields is D gene, V gene, J gene, CDR3 protein. A D gene is named only where the DNA matches it firmly.

TRBD2	TRBV28	TRBJ2-1	ASSPTGLAGYNEQF
-	TRBV3-1/TRBV3-2	TRBJ1-5	ASSQGTSNQPQH
-	TRBV28	TRBJ2-7	ASTLRNDFQTYEQY
TRBD1	TRBV7-3	TRBJ1-1	ASSLKGGGNTEAF
-	TRBV27	TRBJ1-5	ASSLGIGDQPQH
TRBD2	TRBV5-1	TRBJ2-1	ASSPISGASYNEQF
-	TRBV6-1	TRBJ2-7	ASSEAGAGPYEQY
TRBD2	TRBV5-6	TRBJ2-1	ASSPDSGSSYNEQF
TRBD2	TRBV4-2	TRBJ2-7	ASSQETSPSYEQY
-	TRBV19	TRBJ2-7	ASSIFRDISYEQY
TRBD2	TRBV9	TRBJ2-1	ASSPPAGAHYNEQF
TRBD1	TRBV4-2	TRBJ2-1	ASSQDTQGAYNEQF
TRBD1	TRBV2	TRBJ1-5	ASNTGGGNQPQH
TRBD1	TRBV5-1	TRBJ2-2	ASSLTGGSGTGELF
-	TRBV28	TRBJ2-7	ASSLGGTLYYEQY
TRBD1	TRBV2	TRBJ1-2	ASRIGQGDGYT
TRBD1	TRBV29-1	TRBJ1-2	SVKTGGDYGYT
-	TRBV11-3	TRBJ2-7	ASSLGGTYEQY
-	TRBV28	TRBJ1-1	ASRQGTVNTEAF
TRBD1	TRBV6-5	TRBJ2-2	ASSSTGGANTGELF
TRBD1	TRBV5-6	TRBJ1-2	ASSLGQGAGYGYT
-	TRBV6-5	TRBJ1-3	ASSYSAGKLLNTIY
-	TRBV6-1	TRBJ1-5	ASSETDGQPQH
-	TRBV6-6	TRBJ2-1	ASSYGFNEQF
-	TRBV7-8	TRBJ1-1	ASSLSDRGGTEAF
TRBD2	TRBV9	TRBJ2-6	ASSADLSGFPSGANVLT
-	TRBV28	TRBJ1-6	ASMDSPIYNSPLH
TRBD1	TRBV7-9	TRBJ1-5	ASSAQGAQPQH
TRBD1	TRBV10-3	TRBJ2-7	AISESMGQGRYEQY
TRBD1	TRBV6-5	TRBJ1-3	ASSPGQGSGNTIY
TRBD1	TRBV5-4	TRBJ1-4	ASSGDRGGFNEKLF
-	TRBV18	TRBJ1-5	ASSPVGLNQPQH
-	TRBV12-3/TRBV12-4	TRBJ1-6	ASSLDGLPPLH
-	TRBV5-6	TRBJ1-2	ASSRGISDGYT
-	TRBV9	TRBJ1-5	ASSPSGKGQPQH
-	TRBV9	TRBJ1-6	ASSAHPQGPNSPLH
-	TRBV29-1	TRBJ1-2	SVAGAADYGYT
-	TRBV12-3/TRBV12-4	TRBJ2-2	ATSGTNTGELF
TRBD2	TRBV7-2	TRBJ2-3	ASRGSGRSSDTQY
TRBD1	TRBV15	TRBJ1-1	ATSRRTGMGNTEAF
-	TRBV19	TRBJ1-2	ASRYHDRTRNYGYT
-	TRBV9	TRBJ2-7	ASSIRDGHEQY
TRBD1	TRBV7-9	TRBJ2-7	ASSLGGQDYEQY
TRBD1	TRBV4-2	TRBJ1-6	ASSLGQGGDNSPLH
TRBD1	TRBV10-3	TRBJ2-3	AIRQTGNTDTQY
-	TRBV5-1	TRBJ1-3	ASSLEGGASGNTIY
-	TRBV4-1	TRBJ1-1	ASSPGPLMGTEAF
TRBD1	TRBV9	TRBJ1-2	ASSPPAGTGEGSYGYT
-	TRBV12-3/TRBV12-4	TRBJ1-3	ASSTTGRNTIY
TRBD2	TRBV27	TRBJ2-1	ASGGLAGGVEQF
-	TRBV6-5	TRBJ1-5	ASSTDSPNQPQH
-	TRBV6-5	TRBJ2-1	ASTVGNNEQF
-	TRBV7-9	TRBJ2-3	ASSLGIAGGYGDTQY
-	TRBV10-3	TRBJ1-3	AISEDGSQRSTIY
TRBD1	TRBV13	TRBJ1-2	ASSPLYPTGGTYGYT
-	TRBV7-7	TRBJ2-7	ASSTGLSYEQY
-	TRBV5-5	TRBJ1-1	ASSNSMNTEAF
TRBD1	TRBV5-6	TRBJ1-5	ASSLANGQGAGQPQH
TRBD1	TRBV12-5	TRBJ2-1	ASGSGTGPYNEQF
TRBD2	TRBV11-2	TRBJ2-2	ASRLAAGELF